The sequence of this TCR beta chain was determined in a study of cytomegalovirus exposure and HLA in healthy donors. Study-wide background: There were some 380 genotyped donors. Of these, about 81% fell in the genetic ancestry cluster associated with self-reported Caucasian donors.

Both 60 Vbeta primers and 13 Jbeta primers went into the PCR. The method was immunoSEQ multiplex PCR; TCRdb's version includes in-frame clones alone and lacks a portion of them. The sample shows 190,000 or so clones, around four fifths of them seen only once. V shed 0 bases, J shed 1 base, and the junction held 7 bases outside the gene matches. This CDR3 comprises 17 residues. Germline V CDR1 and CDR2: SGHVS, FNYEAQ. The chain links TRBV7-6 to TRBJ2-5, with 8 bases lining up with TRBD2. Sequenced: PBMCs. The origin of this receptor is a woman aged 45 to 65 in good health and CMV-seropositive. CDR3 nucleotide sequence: TGTGCCAGCAGCTTAGCGAAGGCGCGGGGGGCCCAAGAGACCCAGTACTTC. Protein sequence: CASSLAKARGAQETQYF.